These 25 T cell receptor beta chains were all obtained from the same sample, sequenced in a study of tumor and adjacent non-tumor tissue in lung cancer (dated by TCRdb to the late 2010s). Library preparation was by multiplex PCR. Sequencing instrument: Illumina HiSeq 2500. TCRbeta libraries were constructed through three rounds of nested PCR with primers (Table S4) according to protocols adapted from ARM-PCR. TCRdb passed the public sequencing reads through fastp at Q25 and MiXCR, retaining productive beta sequences. Entries that share a CDR3 protein sequence are merged under the most common genes and DNA. The sample has under 100,000 distinct CDR3 sequences on record, about 61% of them singletons. The ten largest clones represent roughly 15% of the sample. Bulk unsorted tissue served as the source for RNA extraction, and RNA quality was assessed using a NanoDrop ND-1000 and an Agilent 2100. The source material was lung tumor tissue. These receptors were obtained from a man aged 65-85 years with non-small cell lung cancer.

The V gene is TRBV30, the J gene TRBJ2-2, with 7 bases that match TRBD1. Trimming at V came to 4 bases and at J to 1 base, leaving 6 bases not matched to a gene. Germline V CDR1 and CDR2: GTSNPN, SVGIG (reference sequence). The CDR3 has 15 amino acids. CDR3 sequence: CAWKQRTGNTGELFF. In nucleotides, the CDR3 is TGTGCCTGGAAGCAGCGGACAGGGAACACCGGGGAGCTGTTTTTT.

Comments on this clonotype: One end of the junction fails to match germline, which may point to a read error. The chain employs TRBV11-2 and TRBJ2-2; D might be TRBD1 (6 bases). Germline lookup yields CDR1 SGHAT and CDR2 FQNNGV. The length of the CDR3 is 15 residues. The CDR3 sequence: CASGETGRGTGELYF. The CDR3 coding sequence is TGTGCCAGCGGGGAGACAGGTCGGGGCACTGGGGAACTGTATTTT. Looking up the rest from reference TRBV11-2 and TRBJ2-2 gives the full variable domain: EAGVAQSPRYKIIEKRQSVAFWCNPISGHATLYWYQQILGQGPKLLIQFQNNGVVDDSQLPKDRFSAERLKGVDSTLKIQPAKLEDSAVYLCASGETGRGTGELYFGEGSRLTVL.

A note on this clonotype: Germline and junction disagree at one end, which may indicate a read error. The chain links TRBV20-1 to TRBJ2-5; the match to TRBD1 covers 9 bases. Germline CDR1 DFQATT, CDR2 SNEGSKA (reference sequence). The CDR3 has 12 amino acids. The CDR3 sequence: CSVTGGVEIQYF. The DNA of the CDR3 is TGCAGTGTTACAGGGGGCGTAGAGATCCAGTACTTC.

The rearrangement links TRBV7-9 to TRBJ1-2; TRBD1 might be the D (5 bases). The CDR3 loop spans 15 amino acids. V shed 5 bases and J shed 0 bases, with 13 bases lying between them. CDR1 and CDR2 (germline): SEHNR, FQNEAQ (reference sequence). DNA for the CDR3: TGTGCCAGCAGCGCGAAGGGGTGGCCTAACTATGGCTACACCTTC. It specifies CASSAKGWPNYGYTF.

This clonotype appeared once. Germline and junction disagree at one end, which may indicate a read error. The V call is TRBV5-5, the J call TRBJ2-5; a possible D gene is TRBD2 (6 bases). Per germline, CDR1 SGHKS and CDR2 YYEKEE (reference sequence). This CDR3 is built from 12 residues. The CDR3 DNA sequence: TGTGCAAGCAGTGGTTCCTCGGGGGCCCAGTACTTC. Translation gives CASSGSSGAQYF.

This clonotype showed up many times. The genes are TRBV4-1 and TRBJ1-2; 8 bases are shared with TRBD1. The CDR3 extends over 15 amino acids. V shed 0 bases and J 2 bases; nucleotides not matched to a gene: 2. Germline-derived CDR1 and CDR2 are MGHRA and YSYEKL. CDR3 region: CASSQEGQANYGYTF. CDR3 DNA sequence: TGCGCCAGCAGCCAAGAGGGACAGGCAAACTATGGCTACACCTTC.

With regard to this clonotype: Germline and junction disagree at one end, which may indicate a read error. The chain employs TRBV6-5 and TRBJ1-3, with 7 bases that match TRBD1. Germline values: CDR1 MNHEY, CDR2 SVGAGI. This CDR3 has 14 residues. The CDR3 protein is CANSGTVGKNTIYF. The CDR3 DNA reads TGTGCCAACAGTGGGACAGTGGGGAAAAACACCATATATTTT.

The chain links TRBV11-2 to TRBJ2-3; maybe TRBD1 (5 bases). V shed 10 bases and J shed 4 bases, with 15 bases lying between them. CDR1 and CDR2 (germline): SGHAT, FQNNGV. This CDR3 comprises 13 residues. This CDR3 reads CANSLIGADTQYF. The DNA of the CDR3 is TGTGCCAATAGCTTGATAGGGGCAGATACGCAGTATTTT.

This clonotype has only a few counts. CDR3 sequence: CASSEFSLTDTQYF. CDR3 in DNA: TGTGCCAGCAGTGAATTTAGTCTCACAGATACGCAGTATTTT. V gene TRBV25-1 combines with J gene TRBJ2-3, with no clear D. V was cut by 1 base and J by 2 bases, with 7 bases left in between. The germline V gene has CDR1 MGHDK and CDR2 SYGVNS. This CDR3 is built from 14 residues.

A note on this clonotype: The junction departs from the called germline gene at one end, perhaps through a read error. The chain combines TRBV11-1 with TRBJ2-5; D possibly corresponds to TRBD2 (5 bases). CDR1 and CDR2 (germline): SGHAT, FQDESV (reference sequence). This CDR3 has 15 amino acids. The CDR3 region is CASRLVWGVQETQYF. Here the CDR3 DNA reads TGTGCCAGCAGATTGGTTTGGGGAGTCCAGGAGACTCAGTACTTC.

As concerns this clonotype: The junction shows a germline mismatch at one end, possibly a read error. This chain's CDR3 is CASSQLQGAGPYGQYF. CDR3 coding DNA: TGCGCCAGCAGCCAGTTACAGGGGGCGGGACCCTACGGGCAGTACTTC. This chain connects TRBV4-1 to TRBJ2-7; 9 bases line up with TRBD1. The CDR3 totals 16 residues. CDR1 MGHRA and CDR2 YSYEKL come from the germline V gene.

Of note for this clonotype: Being one base from a much bigger clone, this may be a read error. The chain couples TRBV10-3 to TRBJ1-4; D gene uncertain. Germline V gene sequence: CDR1 ENHRY, CDR2 SYGVKD. This CDR3 has 14 residues. Trimming shortened V by 4 bases and J by 8 bases, and 14 bases separated the two germline ends. CDR3 in amino acids: CAISGSSAEEKLFF. In DNA form, the CDR3 reads TGTGCCATCAGTGGGTCGAGCGCGGAAGAAAAACTGTTTTTT.

The table lists this clonotype with a count of one. As the CDR3 is not closed by the conserved phenylalanine or tryptophan, this likely results from a read error. The CDR3 DNA sequence: TGTGCCAGCAGCCAGGAGGGACAGGGGACCGGGGACCTGTTTTTG. It is translated as CASSQEGQGTGDLFL. The chain combines TRBV4-2 with TRBJ2-2; TRBD1 matches 10 bases. Germline-derived CDR1 and CDR2 are LGHNA and YNFKEQ. The CDR3 spans 15 residues.

With regard to this clonotype: A single base separates this from a much larger clone, so it may be a read error. The rearrangement joins TRBV28 to TRBJ2-7; D is perhaps TRBD1 (6 bases). The germline V and J ends were trimmed by 3 bases and 0 bases, with 9 bases remaining between them. Germline V gene sequence: CDR1 MDHEN, CDR2 SYDVKM. The CDR3 sequence is 14 residues long. The CDR3 is CASSLDRLSYEQYF. CDR3 coding DNA: TGTGCCAGCAGTTTGGACAGACTCTCCTACGAGCAGTACTTC.

At least ten counts were recorded for this clonotype. The CDR3 does not end in the conserved phenylalanine or tryptophan, so this is likely a read error. The chain combines TRBV4-1 with TRBJ2-1; no clear D. V lost 4 bases to trimming and J lost 3 bases, with 13 bases between them. Germline V gives CDR1 MGHRA, CDR2 YSYEKL. The CDR3 loop spans 15 amino acids. The CDR3 nucleotides read TGCGCCAGCAGCCGAGGATTCTCGGGCTACAATGAGCAGTTCTCC. Protein product: CASSRGFSGYNEQFS.

Of note for this clonotype: This could be a read error, since a much larger clone is one nucleotide away. The chain carries TRBV30 and TRBJ1-2; D possibly corresponds to TRBD1 (5 bases). V lost 5 bases, J lost 6 bases, and 13 bases lay in between. CDR3 length equals 12 residues. Germline V gene lookup returns CDR1 GTSNPN and CDR2 SVGIG (reference sequence). The CDR3 DNA reads TGTGCCTGGCAAGCAGGGCTTAATGGCTACACCTTC. Protein: CAWQAGLNGYTF.

As regards this clonotype: This may be a read error, as it is one base from a much larger clone. This chain links TRBV20-1 with TRBJ2-1; 10 positions agree with TRBD1. Germline V gene lookup returns CDR1 DFQATT and CDR2 SNEGSKA (reference sequence). This CDR3 contains 16 residues. The CDR3 region has the DNA TGCAGTGCTAGAGATCGGGACAGGGGCTCCTACTATGAGCAGTTCTTC. Translated, it gives CSARDRDRGSYYEQFF.

This clonotype was detected only a few times. The junction and the germline gene differ at one end; a read error may be behind it. This chain uses TRBV29-1 with TRBJ2-2; TRBD1 or TRBD2 may be the D gene (5 bases each). CDR3 length: 13 residues. CDR1 SQVTM and CDR2 ANQGSEA come from the germline V gene. CDR3 nucleotide sequence: TGTAGCGTCAGGACATGGAGCACCGGGGAGCTGTTTTTT. Its protein product is CSVRTWSTGELFF.

This clonotype was counted a few times. The chain uses TRBV28 and TRBJ2-2; 7 bases fit TRBD1. Germline loops: CDR1 MDHEN, CDR2 SYDVKM. The CDR3 is 16 amino acids. Germline trimming cut 5 bases from V and 0 bases from J; bases unmatched to any gene: 6. This CDR3 reads CASSKWTGPNTGELFF. For the CDR3, the DNA is TGTGCCAGCAGTAAGTGGACAGGTCCGAACACCGGGGAGCTGTTTTTT.

Concerning this clonotype itself: A much more abundant neighbour one base away suggests this may be a read error. The V call is TRBV12-3 or TRBV12-4, the J call TRBJ1-1, with 7 nucleotides matching TRBD1. The junction had 11 bases not matched to a gene; V was cut back by 10 bases and J by 6 bases. This CDR3 has 13 residues. Here the CDR3 reads CANTRGQTSEAFF. DNA of the CDR3: TGTGCCAACACTCGGGGACAGACTTCTGAAGCTTTCTTT.

A remark on this clonotype: Compared with germline, one end of the junction differs, possibly owing to a read error. The chain uses TRBV4-2 and TRBJ1-1; D uncertain. The CDR3 is 21 amino acids. CDR1 is LGHNA and CDR2 is YNFKEQ in the germline V gene. The chain's CDR3 is CASSQEVRFRLTGIGLFGAFF. The DNA for the CDR3 is TGTGCTAGCAGCCAAGAAGTCCGATTCCGACTAACCGGGATAGGATTATTTGGAGCTTTCTTT.

The chain uses TRBV29-1 and TRBJ1-5; maybe TRBD1 (6 bases). Trimming cost V 5 bases and J 8 bases, with 16 bases left between them. CDR1 is SQVTM, CDR2 ANQGSEA, per germline. The CDR3 is made up of 13 amino acids. Here the CDR3 DNA reads TGCAGCGTTAAGGGGGGTAAAAATAAGCCCCAGCATTTT. It specifies CSVKGGKNKPQHF.

This clonotype appeared many times. Since the CDR3 does not end with the conserved phenylalanine or tryptophan, this likely comes from a read error. The chain links TRBV29-1 to TRBJ2-5; no clear D. The CDR3 spans 9 residues. The V gene's germline CDR1 is SQVTM and CDR2 ANQGSEA. The V gene lost 4 bases and the J gene lost 4 bases, with 1 base spanning the gap. CDR3 sequence reads: CSVGETQYL. CDR3 DNA sequence: TGCAGCGTTGGAGAGACCCAGTACCTC.

As concerns this clonotype: Given the absence of the conserved phenylalanine or tryptophan at the CDR3 end, a read error is likely. The chain joins TRBV5-4 to TRBJ2-3, with 7 bases fitting TRBD2. Germline CDR1 reads SGHNT; CDR2 reads YYREEE (reference sequence). This CDR3 contains 13 residues. CDR3 in DNA: TGTGACAGCAGCCATGGGACTACCCATACGCAGTATTCT. This codes for CDSSHGTTHTQYS.

Turning to this clonotype: A much larger clone lies one base from this, so it may be a read error. The CDR3 coding sequence is TGCGCCAGCAGAAAACGGGAGAACACTGAAGCTTTCTTT. Translated, it gives CASRKRENTEAFF. This rearrangement joins TRBV5-1 to TRBJ1-1; D gene ambiguous. The V gene lost 5 bases and the J gene lost 1 base, with 9 bases spanning the gap. The CDR3 consists of 13 residues. Germline-derived CDR1 and CDR2 are SGHRS and YFSETQ.